This TCR beta chain was captured by sequencing in a study of graft-versus-host responses after intestinal transplantation. Study at large: Anti-thymocyte globulin served as induction for all recipients, who then took tacrolimus and steroids for about 3 years.

Broader study findings: GvH clones appeared in recipient marrow, some first in ileum or blood.

With respect to this clone: Its antigen is not known.

The germline V and J ends were trimmed by 0 bases and 11 bases, with 14 bases remaining between them. In germline, CDR1 is LNHDA, CDR2 SQIVND (reference sequence). The CDR3 runs 14 residues. Produced via immunoSEQ multiplex PCR; TCRdb's table is partial and in-frame only. Altogether tens of thousands of clones are present, about 88% being singletons, with the ten largest covering roughly 0.45%. V is TRBV19 and J is TRBJ2-1; the D call may be TRBD1 or TRBD2 (5 bases each). The TCR sequence derives from a human donor who was the organ donor for an intestinal transplant. The sample consisted of unstimulated CD4+ T cells sorted from spleen or lymph node cells, taken before transplant. The CDR3 nucleotides are TGTGCCAGTAGTATAGATCTAAACGGGGCTAAGCAGTTCTTC. Translation gives CASSIDLNGAKQFF.